Presented here are 14 T cell receptor beta chains from one specimen sequenced in a study of OX40 agonist ivuxolimab in advanced cancers. Profiling relied on immunoSEQ multiplex PCR, and the TCRdb table lists in-frame clones only, not all of them. This table holds 77,000 or so clones, under 90% found once. The sequenced sample was CD4+ or CD8+ T cells sorted from blood, obtained in a trial of the OX40 agonist ivuxolimab. These receptors were collected from an adult with an advanced solid tumor such as melanoma, head and neck, liver or kidney cancer.

J is TRBJ1-5 and V is TRBV2, with D uncertain. V gave up 3 bases and J gave up 1 base, with 16 bases separating them. In germline, CDR1 is SNHLY, CDR2 FYNNEI. The length of the CDR3 is 17 residues. CDR3 DNA sequence: TGTGCCAGCAGTGAGCGGAGGCCCTCTATGAGCAATCAGCCCCAGCATTTT. Translated: CASSERRPSMSNQPQHF.

J is TRBJ1-1 and V is TRBV28, with D unclear. Germline CDR1 is MDHEN and CDR2 is SYDVKM. The V gene lost 8 bases and the J gene lost 4 bases, with 17 bases spanning the gap. This CDR3 is 14 amino acids long. Here the CDR3 reads CASAVWGSSTEAFF. The CDR3 bases are TGTGCCAGCGCTGTATGGGGTTCGAGCACTGAAGCTTTCTTT.

The CDR3 bases are TGCGCCAGCAGCCCATTGGGACAGGCTAGCCAGCCCCAGCATTTT. It is translated as CASSPLGQASQPQHF. The chain combines TRBV5-1 with TRBJ1-5, with 8 bases matching TRBD1. Looked up from germline, CDR1 is SGHRS and CDR2 is YFSETQ. CDR3 length equals 15 residues. J was trimmed by 7 bases and V by 4 bases; bases with no gene match: 10.

This clone was counted a single time. The chain links TRBV5-1 to TRBJ2-5; 10 positions match TRBD1. The V segment lost 4 bases and the J segment 5 bases; nucleotides outside the gene matches: 8. The CDR3 length is 15 residues. Germline CDR1 SGHRS, CDR2 YFSETQ. The CDR3 here is CASSLDRGTRETQYF. Written as DNA, the CDR3 is TGCGCCAGCAGCCTGGACAGGGGGACTAGGGAGACCCAGTACTTC.

The chain carries TRBV2 and TRBJ2-4, with D unresolved. The CDR3 runs 14 residues. Germline V gene data show CDR1 as SNHLY and CDR2 as FYNNEI. Trimming stripped 1 base from V and 0 bases from J, with 4 bases between. DNA of the CDR3: TGTGCCAGCAGTGAAGGGCTAGCCAAAAACATTCAGTACTTC. Its translation is CASSEGLAKNIQYF.

The chain couples TRBV6-5 to TRBJ1-5, with a weak D call TRBD1 (5 bases). The germline gives CDR1 MNHEY, CDR2 SVGAGI. The CDR3 runs to 14 residues. Trimming took 4 bases from V and 2 from J, leaving 9 bases between them. The CDR3 sequence: CASSWGVGNQPQHF. As DNA, the CDR3 is TGTGCCAGCAGTTGGGGGGTTGGCAATCAGCCCCAGCATTTT.

This chain joins TRBV7-2 and TRBJ2-7; the match to TRBD2 covers 10 bases. Losses at the gene ends were 10 bases for V and 2 bases for J; bases not matched to a gene: 5. The CDR3 contains 13 residues. In germline, CDR1 is SGHTA, CDR2 FQGNSA. For the CDR3, the DNA is TGTGCCACTAGAGCGGGGGGGCCCTACGAGCAGTACTTC. Encoded protein: CATRAGGPYEQYF. Full variable domain (missing parts from reference TRBV7-2 and TRBJ2-7): GAGVSQSPSNKVTEKGKDVELRCDPISGHTALYWYRQSLGQGLEFLIYFQGNSAPDKSGLPSDRFSAERTGGSVSTLTIQRTQQEDSAVYLCATRAGGPYEQYFGPGTRLTVT.

V usage is TRBV6-5 and J usage is TRBJ1-2; possible D gene TRBD1, 6 bases. The CDR3 runs 14 residues. Trimming shortened V by 2 bases and J by 2 bases, and 9 bases separated the two germline ends. Per the germline V gene, CDR1 is MNHEY and CDR2 is SVGAGI. The CDR3 here is CASSYTGSNYGYTF. In nucleotides, the CDR3 is TGTGCCAGCAGTTACACAGGGTCGAACTATGGCTACACCTTC.

The chain has TRBV28 and TRBJ2-2; D may correspond to TRBD1 or TRBD2 (5 bases each). Trimming left V 6 bases short and J 4 bases short, with 15 bases between. From germline, CDR1 is MDHEN and CDR2 SYDVKM. This CDR3 contains 15 residues. The CDR3 protein is CASSRDGLSTGELFF. The DNA for the CDR3 is TGTGCCAGCAGCCGGGACGGTTTGAGCACCGGGGAGCTGTTTTTT.

This clone came up once. The same CDR3 arises from other DNA sequences in this sample as well. The chain recombines TRBV4-1 with TRBJ1-1; possibly TRBD1 for D (5 bases). Looked up from germline, CDR1 is MGHRA and CDR2 is YSYEKL. There are 14 residues in the CDR3. Trimming removed 4 bases from V and 0 bases from J, with 9 bases in between. The CDR3 DNA reads TGCGCCAGCAGCCGGGGCCGTTTGAACACTGAAGCTTTCTTT. Amino acid sequence: CASSRGRLNTEAFF.

V usage is TRBV18 and J usage is TRBJ1-1, with D hard to call. This CDR3 is built from 13 residues. CDR1 and CDR2 (germline): KGHSH, LQKENI. V gave up 2 bases and J gave up 7 bases, with 11 bases separating them. The CDR3 DNA reads as TGTGCCAGCTCACCAAAGATGGTGGATGAAGCTTTCTTT. It encodes CASSPKMVDEAFF. Based on the CDR3 plus reference TRBV18 and TRBJ1-1, the full variable domain is NAGVMQNPRHLVRRRGQEARLRCSPMKGHSHVYWYRQLPEEGLKFMVYLQKENIIDESGMPKERFSAEFPKEGPSILRIQQVVRGDSAAYFCASSPKMVDEAFFGQGTRLTVV.

This chain joins TRBV6-1 and TRBJ2-7, with 8 nucleotides matching TRBD2. The CDR3 has 14 amino acids. V dropped 6 bases and J dropped 0; count of bases not matched to a gene: 4. Germline CDR1 reads MNHNS; CDR2 reads SASEGT. The CDR3 is CASSDGGGSYEQYF. The CDR3 coding sequence is TGTGCCAGCAGCGACGGGGGGGGCTCCTACGAGCAGTACTTC.

The chain is built from TRBV7-8 and TRBJ2-7, with D possibly TRBD1 on 6 matching bases. The ends were cut back, 5 bases at V and 3 bases at J, with 11 bases in the middle. The CDR3 is 13 amino acids. CDR1 is SGHVS and CDR2 is FQNEAQ in the germline V gene. This CDR3 reads CASSADRIYEQYF. The CDR3 DNA follows: TGTGCCAGCAGCGCGGACAGAATCTACGAGCAGTACTTC.

The rearrangement links TRBV5-1 to TRBJ2-1, with TRBD1 identical over 9 bases. The CDR3 totals 15 residues. Per the germline V gene, CDR1 is SGHRS and CDR2 is YFSETQ. J gave up 5 bases and V 4 bases, and 7 bases lay outside the gene matches. The CDR3 region has the DNA TGCGCCAGCAGCATAACGGGACAGGGACACAATGAGCAGTTCTTC. Encoded protein: CASSITGQGHNEQFF.